These T cell receptor beta chains were read from a single sample in a study of blood T cells in healthy people across ages. From the 5' RACE reads, TCRdb called clonotypes with MiXCR, one entry per CDR3 protein. In the table there are some 900,000 distinct CDR3 sequences, about 48% of which are singletons. Sequences were obtained from blood. These receptor sequences come from a man aged 30-40 years in good health. Both conserved end residues are part of each CDR3. Fields, in order: J gene, V gene, clone size, D gene, CDR3 protein, CDR3 DNA. The D gene is left open where the match is weak. Rows may omit the clone size; those that give it use once, few, many or a size class.

j_gene: TRBJ1-1
v_gene: TRBV3-1
abundance: .
d_gene: TRBD1
CDR3aa: CASSQAGGATEAFF
CDR3nt: TGTGCCAGCAGCCAGGCAGGGGGCGCGACTGAAGCTTTCTTT

j_gene: TRBJ1-2
v_gene: TRBV7-2
abundance: few
d_gene: .
CDR3aa: CASSFYTGRQDLYGYTF
CDR3nt: TGTGCCAGCAGCTTTTATACCGGGCGGCAGGACCTCTATGGCTACACCTTC

j_gene: TRBJ2-3
v_gene: TRBV5-1
abundance: few
d_gene: .
CDR3aa: CASSDPWTDTQYF
CDR3nt: TGCGCCAGCAGCGATCCTTGGACAGATACGCAGTATTTT

j_gene: TRBJ2-7
v_gene: TRBV7-9
abundance: few
d_gene: .
CDR3aa: CASSLGPGSEEQYF
CDR3nt: TGTGCCAGCAGCTTAGGACCAGGGAGTGAGGAGCAGTACTTC

j_gene: TRBJ2-5
v_gene: TRBV7-2
abundance: .
d_gene: .
CDR3aa: CASSLMGTSRETQYF
CDR3nt: TGTGCCAGCAGCTTAATGGGCACGAGTCGAGAGACCCAGTACTTC

j_gene: TRBJ1-2
v_gene: TRBV20-1
abundance: .
d_gene: .
CDR3aa: CSARGGEVNYGYTF
CDR3nt: TGCAGTGCTAGGGGTGGAGAGGTTAACTATGGCTACACCTTC

j_gene: TRBJ1-2
v_gene: TRBV6-1
abundance: few
d_gene: .
CDR3aa: CASSERLDYGYTF
CDR3nt: TGTGCCAGCAGTGAAAGGTTGGACTATGGCTACACCTTC

j_gene: TRBJ2-2
v_gene: TRBV27
abundance: few
d_gene: .
CDR3aa: CASSLGTVNTGELFF
CDR3nt: TGTGCCAGCAGTTTAGGAACGGTGAACACCGGGGAGCTGTTTTTT

j_gene: TRBJ2-1
v_gene: TRBV11-2
abundance: .
d_gene: TRBD1
CDR3aa: CASSTYRGTHNEQFF
CDR3nt: TGTGCCAGCAGCACCTACAGGGGAACCCACAATGAGCAGTTCTTC

j_gene: TRBJ1-2
v_gene: TRBV3-1
abundance: .
d_gene: TRBD1
CDR3aa: CASSQGYRGNYTF
CDR3nt: TGTGCCAGCAGCCAAGGATACAGGGGCAACTACACCTTC

j_gene: TRBJ2-4
v_gene: TRBV9
abundance: few
d_gene: TRBD1
CDR3aa: CASKGAENIQYF
CDR3nt: TGTGCCAGCAAGGGGGCAGAAAACATTCAGTACTTC

j_gene: TRBJ2-3
v_gene: TRBV28
abundance: .
d_gene: .
CDR3aa: CASSLWAGGDSTDTQYF
CDR3nt: TGTGCCAGCTCCCTTTGGGCCGGGGGCGATAGCACAGATACGCAGTATTTT

j_gene: TRBJ2-1
v_gene: TRBV4-1
abundance: once
d_gene: TRBD2
CDR3aa: CASSQEGTTNEQFF
CDR3nt: TGCGCCAGCAGCCAAGAGGGGACTACCAATGAGCAGTTCTTC

j_gene: TRBJ2-5
v_gene: TRBV11-3
abundance: .
d_gene: .
CDR3aa: CAGSPPSKTQYF
CDR3nt: TGTGCCGGCAGCCCCCCCTCAAAGACCCAGTACTTC

j_gene: TRBJ1-2
v_gene: TRBV28
abundance: .
d_gene: .
CDR3aa: CASSFPGKGYTF
CDR3nt: TGTGCCAGCAGTTTTCCAGGGAAGGGCTACACCTTC

j_gene: TRBJ2-7
v_gene: TRBV5-1
abundance: .
d_gene: .
CDR3aa: CASSLEDYRSYEQYF
CDR3nt: TGCGCCAGCAGCTTGGAGGACTACCGGTCCTACGAGCAGTACTTC

j_gene: TRBJ1-2
v_gene: TRBV10-3
abundance: .
d_gene: .
CDR3aa: CASKLPGDYTF
CDR3nt: TGTGCCAGCAAGCTGCCGGGAGACTACACCTTC

j_gene: TRBJ2-7
v_gene: TRBV20-1
abundance: few
d_gene: TRBD1
CDR3aa: CSARGQGASYEQYF
CDR3nt: TGCAGTGCTAGAGGACAGGGGGCCTCCTACGAGCAGTACTTC

j_gene: TRBJ2-7
v_gene: TRBV4-1
abundance: few
d_gene: .
CDR3aa: CASSTVISYEQYF
CDR3nt: TGCGCCAGCAGCACTGTTATCTCCTACGAGCAGTACTTC

j_gene: TRBJ2-3
v_gene: TRBV12-3/TRBV12-4
abundance: .
d_gene: .
CDR3aa: CASSPVRGRDTQYF
CDR3nt: TGTGCCAGCTCCCCCGTCCGGGGACGAGATACGCAGTATTTT

j_gene: TRBJ1-5
v_gene: TRBV29-1
abundance: few
d_gene: TRBD1
CDR3aa: CSVGTGGRQPQHF
CDR3nt: TGCAGCGTGGGGACAGGGGGCCGTCAGCCCCAGCATTTT

j_gene: TRBJ2-3
v_gene: TRBV6-2/TRBV6-3
abundance: .
d_gene: .
CDR3aa: CATQTGVGDTQYF
CDR3nt: TGTGCCACGCAAACGGGGGTTGGAGATACGCAGTATTTT

j_gene: TRBJ2-1
v_gene: TRBV9
abundance: .
d_gene: .
CDR3aa: CASSQGGGQGQFF
CDR3nt: TGTGCCAGCAGTCAAGGTGGCGGACAAGGGCAGTTCTTC

j_gene: TRBJ2-5
v_gene: TRBV6-2/TRBV6-3
abundance: few
d_gene: .
CDR3aa: CASTDPTRGQYF
CDR3nt: TGTGCCAGCACTGACCCCACCCGAGGCCAGTACTTC

j_gene: TRBJ2-5
v_gene: TRBV18
abundance: .
d_gene: .
CDR3aa: CASARLEGDEQYF
CDR3nt: TGTGCCAGCGCGCGGCTGGAAGGCGATGAGCAGTACTTC

j_gene: TRBJ2-1
v_gene: TRBV28
abundance: .
d_gene: TRBD2
CDR3aa: CASRERGSTFEQFF
CDR3nt: TGTGCCAGCAGGGAGCGGGGGAGTACTTTTGAGCAGTTCTTC

j_gene: TRBJ2-5
v_gene: TRBV6-4
abundance: .
d_gene: .
CDR3aa: CASSATGGNNEQYF
CDR3nt: TGTGCCAGCAGTGCCACCGGGGGAAACAATGAGCAGTACTTC

j_gene: TRBJ1-2
v_gene: TRBV4-1
abundance: few
d_gene: TRBD1
CDR3aa: CASSRGQGFNYGYTF
CDR3nt: TGCGCCAGCAGCCGCGGACAGGGGTTTAACTATGGCTACACCTTC

j_gene: TRBJ2-4
v_gene: TRBV20-1
abundance: .
d_gene: .
CDR3aa: CSASLTTGNKNIQYF
CDR3nt: TGCAGTGCTAGTTTGACGACGGGAAACAAAAACATTCAGTACTTC

j_gene: TRBJ2-1
v_gene: TRBV6-1
abundance: .
d_gene: TRBD1
CDR3aa: CASSEGSGGFGEQFF
CDR3nt: TGTGCCAGCAGTGAGGGTTCAGGGGGCTTTGGTGAGCAGTTCTTC

j_gene: TRBJ1-2
v_gene: TRBV3-1
abundance: few
d_gene: TRBD1
CDR3aa: CASSQGQVMGGYTF
CDR3nt: TGTGCCAGCAGCCAGGGACAGGTGATGGGTGGCTACACCTTC

j_gene: TRBJ2-2
v_gene: TRBV7-3
abundance: .
d_gene: TRBD2
CDR3aa: CASSLTGGGRNTGELFF
CDR3nt: TGTGCCAGCAGCTTAACGGGCGGGGGGCGTAACACCGGGGAGCTGTTTTTT

j_gene: TRBJ2-7
v_gene: TRBV5-1
abundance: .
d_gene: .
CDR3aa: CASSLVGGDKQYF
CDR3nt: TGCGCCAGCAGCTTGGTTGGGGGCGACAAGCAGTACTTC

j_gene: TRBJ2-7
v_gene: TRBV9
abundance: .
d_gene: .
CDR3aa: CASSSDCAYEQYF
CDR3nt: TGTGCTAGCAGCTCAGACTGTGCCTACGAGCAGTACTTC

j_gene: TRBJ2-6
v_gene: TRBV2
abundance: many
d_gene: .
CDR3aa: CARQTDSGANVLTF
CDR3nt: TGTGCCAGACAGACTGACTCTGGGGCCAACGTCCTGACTTTC

j_gene: TRBJ1-1
v_gene: TRBV20-1
abundance: once
d_gene: .
CDR3aa: CSARVAGQVRSEAFF
CDR3nt: TGCAGTGCTAGAGTGGCAGGCCAGGTAAGGTCTGAAGCTTTCTTT

j_gene: TRBJ2-5
v_gene: TRBV6-5
abundance: .
d_gene: TRBD1
CDR3aa: CASSPGTGGRRETQYF
CDR3nt: TGTGCCAGCAGTCCTGGGACAGGCGGGCGGAGAGAGACCCAGTACTTC

j_gene: TRBJ2-5
v_gene: TRBV11-2
abundance: .
d_gene: TRBD2
CDR3aa: CASSLGASGVVGTQYF
CDR3nt: TGTGCCAGCAGCTTAGGGGCTAGCGGGGTAGTGGGGACCCAGTACTTC

j_gene: TRBJ1-1
v_gene: TRBV9
abundance: once
d_gene: TRBD1
CDR3aa: CASSDRDRVMNTEAFF
CDR3nt: TGTGCCAGCAGCGACCGGGACAGGGTCATGAACACTGAAGCTTTCTTT

j_gene: TRBJ2-1
v_gene: TRBV20-1
abundance: few
d_gene: TRBD2
CDR3aa: CSPLSAGGQNGPYNEQFF
CDR3nt: TGCAGTCCCTTGTCCGCGGGGGGGCAAAACGGGCCCTACAATGAGCAGTTCTTC

j_gene: TRBJ2-3
v_gene: TRBV9
abundance: .
d_gene: .
CDR3aa: CASVPSGSTDTQYF
CDR3nt: TGTGCCAGCGTACCGTCTGGGAGCACAGATACGCAGTATTTT

j_gene: TRBJ1-5
v_gene: TRBV9
abundance: .
d_gene: .
CDR3aa: CASSPDAYQPQHF
CDR3nt: TGTGCCAGCAGCCCGGACGCGTATCAGCCCCAGCATTTT

j_gene: TRBJ2-5
v_gene: TRBV29-1
abundance: .
d_gene: .
CDR3aa: CSVEHGRPGLETQYF
CDR3nt: TGCAGCGTTGAACACGGACGGCCGGGTCTCGAGACCCAGTACTTC

j_gene: TRBJ2-7
v_gene: TRBV5-1
abundance: .
d_gene: .
CDR3aa: CASSPGTLNGEQYF
CDR3nt: TGCGCCAGCAGCCCGGGGACCCTGAATGGCGAGCAGTACTTC

j_gene: TRBJ2-7
v_gene: TRBV11-3
abundance: .
d_gene: TRBD1
CDR3aa: CASSFRDSYSYEQYF
CDR3nt: TGTGCCAGCAGCTTCCGGGACAGCTACTCCTACGAGCAGTACTTC

j_gene: TRBJ2-3
v_gene: TRBV12-3/TRBV12-4
abundance: few
d_gene: .
CDR3aa: CASREGRTLRFTDTQYF
CDR3nt: TGTGCCAGCAGGGAGGGGAGGACACTCCGATTCACAGATACGCAGTATTTT

j_gene: TRBJ1-1
v_gene: TRBV12-5
abundance: .
d_gene: TRBD1
CDR3aa: CASGLVPEQGSFFF
CDR3nt: TGTGCTAGTGGTTTGGTACCAGAACAGGGGAGTTTTTTCTTT

j_gene: TRBJ2-3
v_gene: TRBV27
abundance: .
d_gene: TRBD1
CDR3aa: CASSLGQGDWADTQYF
CDR3nt: TGTGCCAGCAGTTTAGGCCAGGGGGATTGGGCAGATACGCAGTATTTT

j_gene: TRBJ2-2
v_gene: TRBV27
abundance: .
d_gene: .
CDR3aa: CASSWVGGELFF
CDR3nt: TGTGCCAGCAGTTGGGTCGGCGGGGAGCTGTTTTTT